The 24 T cell receptor beta chains below all came from one sample that was sequenced in a study of T cell responses to AZD1222 COVID-19 vaccine. TCRdb's table, derived via immunoSEQ multiplex PCR, lists solely in-frame clones and lacks some. The table includes 100,000 to 150,000 clones, 85% to 95% detected once. This material consisted of peripheral blood, taken on day 0 of AZD1222 vaccination. Source of these receptors: an adult in good health.

The rearrangement uses TRBV5-1 and TRBJ1-1; D gene unclear. Germline V gene data show CDR1 as SGHRS and CDR2 as YFSETQ. CDR3 length: 13 residues. The germline V and J ends were trimmed by 5 bases and 2 bases, with 10 bases remaining between them. CDR3 protein: CASRREPNTEAFF. CDR3 nucleotide sequence: TGCGCCAGCAGACGGGAGCCCAACACTGAAGCTTTCTTT.

The chain has TRBV28 and TRBJ1-2; D not resolved. This CDR3 comprises 13 residues. Germline assignment: CDR1 MDHEN and CDR2 SYDVKM. The V and J ends lost 11 bases and 0 bases respectively, with 13 bases between them. The CDR3 spells CALRDLANYGYTF. CDR3 bases: TGTGCCTTGAGGGATCTGGCTAACTATGGCTACACCTTC.

The chain has TRBV6-6 and TRBJ2-7, with D perhaps matching TRBD2 (6 bases). With 5 bases removed from V and 2 bases from J, the gap between germline ends came to 13 bases. The CDR3 length is 14 residues. The germline V gene has CDR1 MNHNY and CDR2 SVGAGI (reference sequence). In nucleotides, the CDR3 is TGTGCCAGCAGTACCGGGACTTCCACCTACGAGCAGTACTTC. It specifies CASSTGTSTYEQYF.

The chain uses TRBV9 and TRBJ1-1; no clear D. The germline CDR1 and CDR2 sequences are SGDLS and YYNGEE. The V and J ends lost 2 bases and 3 bases respectively, with 14 bases between them. The CDR3 is 15 residues long. CDR3 region: CASSVHRVGDTEAFF. CDR3 DNA sequence: TGTGCCAGCAGCGTCCACCGGGTTGGGGACACTGAAGCTTTCTTT.

In its sample, this clone was seen once. The genes are TRBV12-3 or TRBV12-4 and TRBJ1-2; D not certain. The CDR3 extends over 13 amino acids. V was trimmed by 3 bases and J by 1 base, leaving 6 bases between them. The CDR3 loop is CASSFQNNYGYTF. The DNA of the CDR3 is TGTGCCAGCAGTTTTCAGAATAACTATGGCTACACCTTC.

The chain uses TRBV9 and TRBJ2-3, with D possibly being TRBD2 (7 bases). From germline, CDR1 is SGDLS and CDR2 YYNGEE. The V end lost 0 bases, the J end lost 5 bases, and 16 bases lay between the germline ends. This CDR3 has 16 amino acids. This CDR3 reads CASSVEAGASEDTQYF. The CDR3, as DNA: TGTGCCAGCAGCGTAGAGGCGGGGGCAAGCGAAGATACGCAGTATTTT.

This rearrangement joins TRBV19 to TRBJ1-1; TRBD1 aligns across 8 bases. With V trimmed by 8 bases and J by 1 base, 9 bases remained unmatched. Germline assignment: CDR1 LNHDA and CDR2 SQIVND (reference sequence). CDR3 size: 15 residues. DNA of the CDR3: TGTGCCAGTGGAACCTTGACAGGGGAGAACACTGAAGCTTTCTTT. This encodes CASGTLTGENTEAFF.

The V and J genes are TRBV27 and TRBJ2-5, with a weak D call TRBD1 (6 bases). Germline V gives CDR1 MNHEY, CDR2 SMNVEV (reference sequence). V was pared by 3 bases and J by 4 bases, with 9 bases between. The CDR3 loop spans 13 amino acids. The CDR3: CASSFGQIETQYF. The CDR3, as DNA: TGTGCCAGCAGTTTCGGACAGATAGAGACCCAGTACTTC.

This rearrangement joins TRBV4-1 to TRBJ2-3, with D uncertain. This CDR3 is built from 12 residues. Germline lookup yields CDR1 MGHRA and CDR2 YSYEKL. V was trimmed by 7 bases and J by 3 bases, leaving 8 bases between them. The CDR3 region has the DNA TGCGCCAGCATGGGCGAAACAGATACGCAGTATTTT. It codes for CASMGETDTQYF.

The chain couples TRBV5-5 to TRBJ1-5; TRBD1 matches 9 bases. The CDR3 runs 14 residues. Germline V lookup: CDR1 SGHKS, CDR2 YYEKEE (reference sequence). Losses at the gene ends were 0 bases for V and 7 bases for J; bases not matched to a gene: 2. The CDR3 DNA is TGTGCCAGCAGCTTGGCCGGACAGGGGCAGCCCCAGCATTTT. This sequence encodes CASSLAGQGQPQHF.

The chain links TRBV6-2 or TRBV6-3 to TRBJ2-3; D unclear. V shed 6 bases and J shed 0 bases, with 19 bases lying between them. Germline V gives CDR1 MNHEY, CDR2 SVGEGT. This CDR3 region has 17 residues. CDR3 nucleotides: TGTGCCAGCAGCAAATGGGTAGGGCTAGATAGCACAGATACGCAGTATTTT. It yields the protein CASSKWVGLDSTDTQYF.

The chain couples TRBV5-4 to TRBJ2-7; no reliable D call. CDR1 is SGHNT and CDR2 is YYREEE in the germline V gene (reference sequence). V shed 2 bases and J shed 4 bases, with 7 bases lying between them. The CDR3 covers 12 residues. For the CDR3, the DNA is TGTGCCAGCAGCTTCGGCACTTACGAGCAGTACTTC. It is translated as CASSFGTYEQYF.

The V call is TRBV28, the J call TRBJ1-2; TRBD1 agrees at 8 bases. The germline CDR1 and CDR2 sequences are MDHEN and SYDVKM. The CDR3 loop spans 13 amino acids. The V and J ends lost 6 bases and 7 bases, in that order; junction bases with no gene match: 7. The CDR3 loop is CASSPRTGLGYTF. The CDR3 DNA reads as TGTGCCAGCAGCCCGAGGACAGGGCTTGGCTACACCTTC.

This sequence joins TRBV7-2 and TRBJ2-2; 7 bases map to TRBD2. J lost 0 bases, V lost 2 bases, and 0 bases had no gene match. The CDR3 has 15 amino acids. CDR1 and CDR2 from the germline V gene are SGHTA and FQGNSA. In DNA form, the CDR3 reads TGTGCCAGCAGCTTACTAGCGGCGAACACCGGGGAGCTGTTTTTT. It codes for CASSLLAANTGELFF. The full variable domain, in which reference TRBV7-2 and TRBJ2-2 provide the parts outside the CDR3, is GAGVSQSPSNKVTEKGKDVELRCDPISGHTALYWYRQSLGQGLEFLIYFQGNSAPDKSGLPSDRFSAERTGGSVSTLTIQRTQQEDSAVYLCASSLLAANTGELFFGEGSRLTVL.

The chain uses TRBV28 and TRBJ2-7; D not certain. The CDR3 sequence is 16 residues long. Trimming took off 3 bases at V and 0 bases at J, with 15 bases between the two ends. CDR1 is MDHEN and CDR2 is SYDVKM in the germline V gene. In DNA, the CDR3 is TGTGCCAGCAGTTTCCCCCCAGCAGATCCCTCCTACGAGCAGTACTTC. It is translated as CASSFPPADPSYEQYF.

This clone was observed a single time. The chain carries TRBV7-6 and TRBJ2-5; 13 nucleotides line up with TRBD2. V shed 5 bases, J shed 2 bases, and the junction held 14 bases outside the gene matches. The CDR3 has 19 residues. Germline lookup yields CDR1 SGHVS and CDR2 FNYEAQ. The CDR3 here is CASSHRTSGSRDLQETQYF. CDR3 coding DNA: TGTGCCAGCAGCCACCGGACTAGCGGGAGCCGGGACTTACAAGAGACCCAGTACTTC.

The chain uses TRBV7-2 and TRBJ2-5; 9 bases are shared with TRBD2. This CDR3 has 15 amino acids. Germline loops: CDR1 SGHTA, CDR2 FQGNSA. J gave up 0 bases and V 4 bases, and 3 bases lay outside the gene matches. This CDR3 is CASSSGGRDQETQYF. The CDR3 DNA follows: TGTGCCAGCAGCTCCGGCGGGAGGGACCAAGAGACCCAGTACTTC.

This chain connects TRBV11-2 to TRBJ2-3; weak D call: TRBD1 (6 bases). V was pared by 1 base and J by 2 bases, with 13 bases between. The germline V gene encodes CDR1 SGHAT and CDR2 FQNNGV. This CDR3 comprises 16 residues. This CDR3 reads CASSLGRQGHTDTQYF. In DNA, the CDR3 is TGTGCCAGCAGCTTAGGTCGGCAGGGACACACAGATACGCAGTATTTT.

This clone was seen more than once but under ten times. The chain couples TRBV6-5 to TRBJ1-1, with D unclear. The ends were cut back, 4 bases at V and 4 bases at J, with 13 bases in the middle. The CDR3 has 14 residues. Looked up from germline, CDR1 is MNHEY and CDR2 is SVGAGI. The CDR3 sequence is CASSSGRWGTEAFF. As DNA, the CDR3 is TGTGCCAGCAGTTCAGGTCGTTGGGGCACTGAAGCTTTCTTT.

This clone was detected once. The rearrangement joins TRBV6-5 to TRBJ1-2; D perhaps matches TRBD1 (5 bases). CDR3 length: 12 amino acids. V was trimmed by 11 bases and J by 2 bases, leaving 12 bases between them. Germline V gene data show CDR1 as MNHEY and CDR2 as SVGAGI. The CDR3 region has the DNA TGTGCCGCATCCCGGGGCAACTATGGCTACACCTTC. Translating it yields CAASRGNYGYTF.

The chain is built from TRBV6-2 or TRBV6-3 and TRBJ2-7; a possible D gene is TRBD2 (5 bases). Germline loops: CDR1 MNHEY, CDR2 SVGEGT. V lost 6 bases, J lost 11 bases, and 23 bases lay in between. The CDR3 has 14 residues. The CDR3 DNA reads TGTGCCAGCAGCCCCGGACTGAGGTCAAGGAGAGAGTACTTC. This gives the protein CASSPGLRSRREYF.

This chain joins TRBV3-1 (or the pseudogene TRBV3-2) and TRBJ2-4; D gene ambiguous. CDR3 length: 16 residues. Germline V gene lookup returns CDR1 LGHDT and CDR2 YNNKEL (reference sequence). The V and J ends lost 0 bases and 8 bases respectively, with 17 bases between them. The CDR3 region is CASSQDPVTGEDIQYF. Here the CDR3 DNA reads TGTGCCAGCAGCCAAGACCCCGTTACGGGTGAAGACATTCAGTACTTC.

V gene TRBV6-1 combines with J gene TRBJ2-2, with TRBD1 identical over 9 bases. V was clipped by 4 bases and J by 0 bases; unmatched bases: 12. CDR1 and CDR2 from the germline V gene are MNHNS and SASEGT. The length of the CDR3 is 19 residues. CDR3: CASSVPPTWTGANTGELFF. CDR3 DNA: TGTGCCAGCAGTGTACCACCAACCTGGACAGGGGCGAACACCGGGGAGCTGTTTTTT.

This clone was seen once. The chain links TRBV5-6 to TRBJ1-2; no firm D call. The CDR3 has 12 residues. The germline V gene encodes CDR1 SGHDT and CDR2 YYEEEE. V dropped 1 base and J dropped 6 bases, with 7 bases sitting between them. CDR3 region: CASSLSTHGYTF. The CDR3, as DNA: TGTGCCAGCAGCTTGTCTACGCATGGCTACACCTTC.